These 30 T cell receptor beta chains were all obtained from the same sample, sequenced in a study of blood T cell repertoires in COVID-19. Sequenced by immunoSEQ multiplex PCR; TCRdb stores in-frame clones only, minus some. In the table there are about 310,000 clones, about 90% of which are singletons. Sequencing was carried out using peripheral blood. These receptors all stem from a woman aged 40 to 55 with COVID-19, enrolled during active disease.

The chain has TRBV30 and TRBJ1-5; 7 bases fit TRBD1. V gave up 3 bases and J gave up 7 bases; unmatched junction bases: 9. This CDR3 has 14 residues. Germline V gives CDR1 GTSNPN, CDR2 SVGIG (reference sequence). CDR3 sequence: CAWRPNRGGQPQHF. The CDR3 nucleotides read TGTGCCTGGAGACCTAACAGGGGAGGACAGCCCCAGCATTTT.

CDR3 amino acids: CSARSDRGAFF. CDR3 sequence (DNA): TGCAGTGCTAGGTCGGACAGGGGAGCTTTCTTT. The chain employs TRBV20-1 and TRBJ1-1; 9 bases align to TRBD1. The junction had 3 bases not matched to a gene; V was cut back by 3 bases and J by 10 bases. Germline values: CDR1 DFQATT, CDR2 SNEGSKA (reference sequence). The CDR3 is 11 amino acids.

The chain combines TRBV20-1 with TRBJ2-7; 11 bases agree with TRBD2. CDR3 length: 16 residues. From germline, CDR1 is DFQATT and CDR2 SNEGSKA (reference sequence). The ends lost 3 bases at V and 4 bases at J; junction bases unmatched: 11. CDR3 residues: CSASRSGRANMYEQYF. The CDR3 coding sequence is TGCAGTGCTAGTCGTAGCGGGAGGGCCAACATGTACGAGCAGTACTTC.

This clone was seen more than once but under ten times. The CDR3 spells CASSPQQGLANEKLFF. In nucleotides, the CDR3 is TGCGCCAGCAGCCCCCAACAGGGCCTTGCTAATGAAAAACTGTTTTTT. The V call is TRBV4-3, the J call TRBJ1-4; a weak D match, TRBD1 (6 bases). The V gene's germline CDR1 is LGHNA and CDR2 YSLEER. The CDR3 has 16 amino acids. V lost 4 bases and J 3 bases, leaving 15 bases between the germline ends.

J is TRBJ1-5 and V is TRBV6-5, with 12 bases aligning to TRBD1. Germline values: CDR1 MNHEY, CDR2 SVGAGI. Germline trimming cut 9 bases from V and 0 bases from J; bases unmatched to any gene: 3. This CDR3 comprises 15 residues. The CDR3 coding sequence is TGTGCCAGTGGGGACAGGGGGCCTAGCAATCAGCCCCAGCATTTT. This codes for CASGDRGPSNQPQHF.

The V and J genes are TRBV6-5 and TRBJ1-2; D not certain. This CDR3 region has 13 residues. Per germline, CDR1 MNHEY and CDR2 SVGAGI. V lost 2 bases, J lost 1 base, and 5 bases lay in between. Written as DNA, the CDR3 is TGTGCCAGCAGTTACACGGGTAACTATGGCTACACCTTC. Its translation is CASSYTGNYGYTF.

The J gene is TRBJ1-1, the V gene TRBV18; TRBD1 might be the D (6 bases). The V gene lost 2 bases and the J gene lost 3 bases, with 16 bases spanning the gap. The length of the CDR3 is 16 residues. CDR1 is KGHSH and CDR2 is LQKENI in the germline V gene. CDR3 nucleotide sequence: TGTGCCAGCTCACCAACCACAGGGATCGGGGACACTGAAGCTTTCTTT. This sequence encodes CASSPTTGIGDTEAFF.

The chain has TRBV4-1 and TRBJ2-7; TRBD2 might be the D (5 bases). Germline CDR1 is MGHRA and CDR2 is YSYEKL. V dropped 1 base and J dropped 1 base, with 11 bases sitting between them. This CDR3 contains 15 residues. CDR3 amino acids: CASSQGTGSSYEQYF. Written as DNA, the CDR3 is TGCGCCAGCAGCCAAGGGACGGGGAGTTCCTACGAGCAGTACTTC.

V is TRBV6-2 or TRBV6-3 and J is TRBJ1-3; tentatively, D is TRBD1 (6 bases). Germline-derived CDR1 and CDR2 are MNHEY and SVGEGT. CDR3 length: 16 residues. Trimming pared 4 bases from V and 0 bases from J, leaving 13 bases between. CDR3 nucleotide sequence: TGTGCCAGCAGTTGGAAAGGACAGAACTCTGGAAACACCATATATTTT. As protein: CASSWKGQNSGNTIYF.

V is TRBV4-3 and J is TRBJ2-3; possibly TRBD1 for D (6 bases). This CDR3 is built from 14 residues. Germline V lookup: CDR1 LGHNA, CDR2 YSLEER. The V end lost 3 bases, the J end lost 3 bases, and 10 bases lay between the germline ends. The chain's CDR3 is CASSQLTGTDTQYF. As DNA, the CDR3 is TGCGCCAGCAGCCAGCTAACAGGGACAGATACGCAGTATTTT.

The V gene is TRBV6-2 or TRBV6-3, the J gene TRBJ2-7; D gene ambiguous. Trimming left V 6 bases short and J 4 bases short, with 10 bases between. The CDR3 totals 12 residues. CDR1 MNHEY and CDR2 SVGEGT come from the germline V gene. In DNA, the CDR3 is TGTGCCAGCAGGTACACTTCTTACGAGCAGTACTTC. It yields the protein CASRYTSYEQYF.

The chain has TRBV19 and TRBJ1-1; 10 bases fit TRBD1. This CDR3 is built from 19 residues. The junction had 14 bases not matched to a gene; V was cut back by 3 bases and J by 1 base. Germline V CDR1 and CDR2: LNHDA, SQIVND (reference sequence). The DNA of the CDR3 is TGTGCCAGTAGTATCGGTGGATGGGACAGGGGTAAATGGAACACTGAAGCTTTCTTT. This translates into CASSIGGWDRGKWNTEAFF.

This clone was observed once. The CDR3 loop is CSVESAGSYYEQYF. The CDR3 DNA reads as TGCAGCGTTGAATCGGCAGGTTCGTACTACGAGCAGTACTTC. V usage is TRBV29-1 and J usage is TRBJ2-7; D is ambiguous. The germline gives CDR1 SQVTM, CDR2 ANQGSEA. The germline V and J ends were trimmed by 2 bases and 3 bases, with 14 bases remaining between them. The CDR3 consists of 14 residues.

The chain is built from TRBV6-6 and TRBJ1-1, with 7 bases identical to TRBD1. V dropped 6 bases and J dropped 3; count of bases not matched to a gene: 7. Germline loops: CDR1 MNHNY, CDR2 SVGAGI (reference sequence). The CDR3 has 14 amino acids. CDR3 nucleotides: TGTGCCAGCAGGGAGCCTGGACAGGACACTGAAGCTTTCTTT. Protein: CASREPGQDTEAFF.

The gene calls are TRBV10-3 and TRBJ2-2; D might be TRBD1 (5 bases). V was clipped by 0 bases and J by 7 bases, with 15 bases between them. CDR1 and CDR2 (germline): ENHRY, SYGVKD. The length of the CDR3 is 16 residues. The CDR3 is CAISESNPGQGGELFF. The CDR3 DNA reads as TGTGCCATCAGTGAGTCGAACCCAGGGCAGGGCGGGGAGCTGTTTTTT.

This chain joins TRBV7-9 and TRBJ2-7; weak D call: TRBD2 (6 bases). The germline V gene encodes CDR1 SEHNR and CDR2 FQNEAQ (reference sequence). V lost 7 bases and J 1 base, leaving 14 bases between the germline ends. The CDR3 has 14 amino acids. The DNA for the CDR3 is TGTGCCAGCAATCACCCGGGGGAATCCTACGAGCAGTACTTC. Translating gives CASNHPGESYEQYF.

The chain carries TRBV5-1 and TRBJ2-1; TRBD1 is a possible D gene (5 bases). Germline CDR1 is SGHRS and CDR2 is YFSETQ. V was pared by 0 bases and J by 1 base, with 8 bases between. The CDR3 is 15 amino acids. The DNA of the CDR3 is TGCGCCAGCAGCTTGGATACAGGTTCCTACAATGAGCAGTTCTTC. It is translated as CASSLDTGSYNEQFF.

V is TRBV11-2 and J is TRBJ1-3; no clear D gene. Per germline, CDR1 SGHAT and CDR2 FQNNGV. This CDR3 has 16 amino acids. V was cut by 4 bases and J by 0 bases, with 13 bases left in between. The CDR3 DNA follows: TGTGCCAGCAGCTCGCGCAGGCAGCTCTCTGGAAACACCATATATTTT. Translating it yields CASSSRRQLSGNTIYF.

The J gene is TRBJ1-4, the V gene TRBV7-2; 8 bases agree with TRBD1. The length of the CDR3 is 15 residues. CDR1 and CDR2 (germline): SGHTA, FQGNSA. J gave up 8 bases and V 1 base, and 6 bases lay outside the gene matches. In DNA, the CDR3 is TGTGCCAGCAGCTTAGTAGGCAGGGGGCGAGAAAAACTGTTTTTT. This translates into CASSLVGRGREKLFF.

V gene TRBV15 combines with J gene TRBJ1-4; D gene uncertain. Trimming stripped 0 bases from V and 5 bases from J, with 4 bases between. The germline V gene encodes CDR1 LNHNV and CDR2 YYDKDF (reference sequence). This CDR3 region has 13 residues. The CDR3 nucleotides read TGTGCCACCAGCAGAGAACAGAATGAAAAACTGTTTTTT. Translated, it gives CATSREQNEKLFF.

The J gene is TRBJ1-2, the V gene TRBV2; D is unresolved. Per germline, CDR1 SNHLY and CDR2 FYNNEI. V gave up 4 bases and J gave up 13 bases, with 13 bases separating them. The CDR3 is made up of 11 amino acids. The CDR3, as DNA: TGTGCCAGCAGTGCAGGCCCAGCGGGCACCTTC. This encodes CASSAGPAGTF.

V and J are TRBV4-3 and TRBJ2-1; 7 nucleotides align to TRBD2. The CDR3 extends over 16 amino acids. The germline CDR1 and CDR2 sequences are LGHNA and YSLEER. The V and J ends lost 5 bases and 4 bases, in that order; junction bases with no gene match: 11. The CDR3 DNA follows: TGCGCCAGCAGCGGGGTGGCCAGCGGGATTTACAATGAGCAGTTCTTC. Encoded protein: CASSGVASGIYNEQFF.

This clone appeared once. CDR3 DNA: TGTGCCAGCAGTTTATCCCAGGCGGGCACTGAAGCTTTCTTT. Protein sequence: CASSLSQAGTEAFF. V usage is TRBV27 and J usage is TRBJ1-1; D remains unclear. This CDR3 comprises 14 residues. Trimming shortened V by 0 bases and J by 4 bases, and 9 bases separated the two germline ends. Germline CDR1 MNHEY, CDR2 SMNVEV (reference sequence).

V is TRBV7-8 and J is TRBJ2-3, with D unclear. The CDR3 runs to 16 residues. The V gene lost 5 bases and the J gene lost 0 bases, with 15 bases spanning the gap. Germline assignment: CDR1 SGHVS and CDR2 FQNEAQ. This CDR3 is CASSPIASTSTDTQYF. The DNA for the CDR3 is TGTGCCAGCAGCCCAATAGCTTCTACTAGCACAGATACGCAGTATTTT.

The chain employs TRBV6-6 and TRBJ2-2, with 7 positions matching TRBD1. V trimming: 0 bases; J trimming: 5 bases; junction bases outside the gene matches: 6. The length of the CDR3 is 16 residues. In germline, CDR1 is MNHNY, CDR2 SVGAGI (reference sequence). CDR3 sequence: CASSYSTGRRTGELFF. As DNA, the CDR3 is TGTGCCAGCAGTTACTCGACAGGGAGAAGGACCGGGGAGCTGTTTTTT.

The gene calls are TRBV5-1 and TRBJ2-2; tentatively, D is TRBD1 (6 bases). The CDR3 runs 13 residues. The V and J ends lost 4 bases and 4 bases respectively, with 8 bases between them. Germline V lookup: CDR1 SGHRS, CDR2 YFSETQ. The CDR3 loop is CASSAGVTGELFF. Here the CDR3 DNA reads TGCGCCAGCAGCGCAGGGGTCACCGGGGAGCTGTTTTTT.

V usage is TRBV5-1 and J usage is TRBJ1-3; 7 nucleotides line up with TRBD1. Losses at the gene ends were 0 bases for V and 2 bases for J; bases not matched to a gene: 8. The germline V gene encodes CDR1 SGHRS and CDR2 YFSETQ. There are 17 residues in the CDR3. The DNA of the CDR3 is TGCGCCAGCAGCTTGGCTCCGGGACAGACGCCTGGAAACACCATATATTTT. Protein: CASSLAPGQTPGNTIYF.

This chain connects TRBV18 to TRBJ1-5, with D tentatively TRBD1 (5 bases). This CDR3 comprises 15 residues. Trimming shortened V by 3 bases and J by 5 bases, and 14 bases separated the two germline ends. CDR1 and CDR2 from the germline V gene are KGHSH and LQKENI. The CDR3 DNA follows: TGTGCCAGCTCACCCGCAACAGGATTTGATCAGCCCCAGCATTTT. Translation gives CASSPATGFDQPQHF.

CDR3 sequence (DNA): TGTGCCAGCAGCCCCCCGGGAGACACTGAAGCTTTCTTT. Amino acids: CASSPPGDTEAFF. The V and J genes are TRBV7-3 and TRBJ1-1; no firm D call. Germline V gene data show CDR1 as SGHTA and CDR2 as FQGTGA. The CDR3 totals 13 residues. Trimming pared 5 bases from V and 3 bases from J, leaving 10 bases between.

The DNA for the CDR3 is TGTGCCAGCAGCCAAGGAGCGGGCTCCAAAGATACGCAGTATTTT. It yields the protein CASSQGAGSKDTQYF. The chain joins TRBV3-1 (or the pseudogene TRBV3-2) to TRBJ2-3; D possibly corresponds to TRBD2 (6 bases). Germline CDR1 and CDR2: LGHDT and YNNKEL (reference sequence). V lost 1 base and J lost 5, with 13 bases in between. The CDR3 consists of 15 residues.